This TCR beta chain was observed in a study of cytomegalovirus exposure and HLA in healthy donors. For the study at large: A previous analysis identified approximately 110 million unique TCR beta sequences derived from roughly 180 million T cells. An early release of data contained approximately 85 million unique TCRs, which came from HLA-typed donors.

Of note for this clone: No antigen is known for it.

Primers for the PCR totalled 60 Vbeta and 13 Jbeta. Assay used: immunoSEQ multiplex PCR; TCRdb lists only in-frame clones, some missing. The repertoire holds roughly 86,000 clones, with over 75% as singletons. The CDR3 length is 15 residues. The germline V gene encodes CDR1 MGHRA and CDR2 YSYEKL. V dropped 5 bases and J dropped 3; count of bases not matched to a gene: 7. General study results and limits: TCR beta V- and J-gene trimming, according to a later analysis, was linked to a missense DCLRE1C variant. Most TCR sequences were rare, but some public TCRs occurred in many donors.

This receptor was identified in a man aged 50 to 60 in good health and CMV-seropositive. Specimen: PBMCs. The chain couples TRBV4-1 to TRBJ1-3; the match to TRBD1 covers 7 bases. For the CDR3, the DNA is TGCGCCAGCAGCGAACGCCAGGGGGTTGGAAACACCATATATTTT. It encodes CASSERQGVGNTIYF.